This T cell receptor beta chain was observed in a study of blood T cell repertoires in COVID-19 (dated by TCRdb to 2020 to 2022). General notes on the study: Samples from collaborators originated in the United States, Italy and Spain and spanned both the acute and convalescent phases of COVID-19. The prospective study material was composed of cDNA or gDNA derived from T cells, B-cell-depleted T cells, or PBMCs. Deeply sampled blood TCRbeta repertoires from subjects exposed to, actively infected with, or recovered from COVID-19 were included in the dataset. The repertoires were released in a freely available public database intended as a resource for research on the immune response to SARS-CoV-2. The samples were drawn from the first 160 participants of the ongoing ImmuneRACE study and from 1,254 subjects provided by 6 global collaborators. Nearly every sample came with metadata listing a de-identified subject ID, COVID-19 status, age in years and sex. Where available, HLA class I and class II types were obtained from metadata supplied by the sample provider rather than from assay-based typing.

Study-wide findings and limitations: Clinical and demographic metadata were provided uncurated, with the amount varying by source and participant.

The CDR3 goes from the cysteine to the phenylalanine over 15 residues. Only the CDR3 portion is preserved as DNA: 45 bases, with reading frame beginning at the first base. The CDR1 and CDR2 encoded by the germline V gene are LGHNA and YNFKEQ. V and J are truncated by 1 base and 3 bases respectively, leaving an intervening sequence of 13 bases. This clone came up once. Its specific antigen is unknown. Base qualities are not provided; no much larger clone lies one nucleotide away. In Seattle, one collaborating source enrolled patients while the infection was active and tracked those patients longitudinally over the course of disease. Each collaborating institution followed its own protocols to collect whole blood in K2EDTA tubes. For TCRbeta analysis, collaborators shipped samples as frozen whole blood, isolated PBMCs, or DNA extracted from either of those sample types. TCRbeta CDR3 regions were amplified from genomic DNA using the immunoSEQ Assay, a bias-controlled multiplex PCR. Under the source paper's analysis protocol: Nucleated cell counts per sample were estimated from amplification of reference gene primers within the assay. Sequence reads were collapsed and filtered to measure the absolute abundance of every unique TCRbeta CDR3 rearrangement. Productive Simpson clonality was computed per sample as the square root of Simpson's diversity index over productive rearrangements. Here the immuneACCESS table is served through TCRdb, limited to in-frame sequences with V and J called. Missing clones are a known gap in these copies; in checked studies unresolved V genes cover under half, and the rest lacks a known reason. From that table come the V and J calls and clone size; the DNA was used to work out D and trimming. The table for this sample lists some 220,000 clones; roughly 85% of them were counted only once. 2.4% of the sample rests with the top ten.

The sequence is built from TRBV4-2 and TRBJ2-7; matching of 5 bases hints at TRBD1 as the D gene. The sample taken for sequencing was peripheral blood. The TCR sequence derives from a woman in her 70s with COVID-19, enrolled during active disease. The nucleotide sequence is given as TGTGCCAGCAGCCAAGGGCGTCAGGGTGGCTACGAGCAGTACTTC. This is translated as CASSQGRQGGYEQYF.